The rows below give T cell receptor beta chains drawn from one sample of a study of T cells in Graves' hyperthyroidism and ophthalmopathy. Using its own MiXCR run on the multiplex PCR reads, TCRdb lists one record per CDR3 protein. The repertoire holds some 620,000 distinct CDR3 sequences, 15% to 20% seen once, with 3.8% in the top ten. The material sequenced was blood. The receptors were sampled from a woman aged 25 to 39 with Graves' hyperthyroidism. The CDR3 runs from the conserved cysteine through the conserved F or W. A D gene is named only where the DNA matches it firmly. Size is stated for part of the rows, as once, few or many counts, or as a class when the clone is expanded.

many	TRBV27	TRBJ2-3	TRBD1	CASMGRTGGIADTQYF	TGTGCCAGCATGGGGCGGACAGGGGGAATTGCAGATACGCAGTATTTT
.	TRBV7-9	TRBJ2-5	.	CASSLSREAGKYF	TGTGCCAGCAGCTTAAGCAGGGAAGCCGGGAAGTACTTC
.	TRBV28	TRBJ2-1	TRBD1	CASSLLWGQGAYNEQFF	TGTGCCAGCAGTTTATTATGGGGACAGGGGGCGTACAATGAGCAGTTCTTC
many	TRBV7-8	TRBJ2-3	TRBD2	CASSLRLAGGPSDTQYF	TGTGCCAGCAGCTTAAGACTAGCGGGAGGTCCTTCAGATACGCAGTATTTT
many	TRBV13	TRBJ2-2	.	CASSPTGSLFRELFF	TGTGCCAGCAGCCCCACGGGGTCCCTCTTTAGGGAGCTGTTTTTT
many	TRBV12-3/TRBV12-4	TRBJ1-5	.	CASSPSGGTIQPQHF	TGTGCCAGCAGCCCCTCCGGGGGGACTATTCAGCCCCAGCATTTT
few	TRBV10-3	TRBJ2-3	TRBD1	CAIRDLTGKDADTQYF	TGTGCCATCAGGGATTTGACAGGGAAGGACGCAGATACGCAGTATTTT
.	TRBV3-2	TRBJ2-7	.	CASSTRDTPSEQYF	TGTGCCAGCAGCACTAGGGACACTCCCTCCGAGCAGTACTTC
.	TRBV9	TRBJ2-1	.	CASSPDSPQYNEQFF	TGTGCCAGCAGCCCTGACAGTCCTCAGTACAATGAGCAGTTCTTC
many	TRBV18	TRBJ1-3	.	CASSLPGNTIYF	TGTGCCAGCTCACTGCCGGGAAACACCATATATTTT
.	TRBV9	TRBJ2-7	.	CASSVGPTYEQYF	TGTGCCAGCAGCGTGGGACCCACCTACGAGCAGTACTTC
.	TRBV20-1	TRBJ1-5	TRBD1	CSATVRDRGSGQPQHF	TGCAGTGCTACTGTTCGAGACAGGGGTTCAGGACAGCCCCAGCATTTT
many	TRBV11-2	TRBJ2-7	.	CASSLGPNSDYEQYF	TGTGCCAGCAGCTTAGGTCCCAACTCTGACTACGAGCAGTACTTC
many	TRBV11-2	TRBJ1-1	.	CASSLVGPGEAFF	TGTGCCAGCAGCTTAGTAGGTCCAGGGGAAGCTTTCTTT
few	TRBV28	TRBJ1-6	TRBD1	CASNTHDRGRGSPLHF	TGTGCCAGCAATACCCACGACAGGGGGCGAGGATCACCCCTCCACTTT
few	TRBV19	TRBJ2-3	.	CASRRRVGQKSTDTQYF	TGTGCCAGTAGGCGACGGGTAGGACAGAAGAGCACAGATACGCAGTATTTT
many	TRBV12-3/TRBV12-4	TRBJ1-5	.	CASTHRDSNQPQHF	TGTGCCAGCACTCACCGGGACAGCAATCAGCCCCAGCATTTT
.	TRBV10-3	TRBJ1-1	.	CAISEPNRGLAPEAFF	TGTGCCATCAGTGAGCCTAACCGGGGACTCGCCCCTGAAGCTTTCTTT
many	TRBV2	TRBJ1-6	.	CASSEQGQPNSPLHF	TGTGCCAGCAGTGAACAGGGGCAGCCGAATTCACCCCTCCACTTT
.	TRBV14	TRBJ2-1	.	CASGYSIYNEQFF	TGTGCCAGCGGCTACTCAATTTACAATGAGCAGTTCTTC
few	TRBV20-1	TRBJ2-1	TRBD2	CSATNPGLAGSYNEQFF	TGCAGTGCCACAAATCCGGGACTAGCGGGAAGCTACAATGAGCAGTTCTTC
.	TRBV19	TRBJ1-6	.	CASSIAGTSSYNSPLHF	TGTGCCAGTAGTATAGCGGGAACAAGCTCCTATAATTCACCCCTCCACTTT
few	TRBV25-1	TRBJ2-7	TRBD1	CASNPTGRLHEQYF	TGTGCCAGCAACCCGACAGGGCGGCTGCACGAGCAGTACTTC
.	TRBV5-1	TRBJ2-7	TRBD1	CASSYTQGIEQYF	TGCGCCAGCAGCTACACACAGGGGATCGAGCAGTACTTC
.	TRBV30	TRBJ2-7	TRBD2	CAGQTSGSGEQYF	TGTGCCGGACAGACTAGCGGGAGCGGCGAGCAGTACTTC
.	TRBV19	TRBJ1-2	.	CASSYGPPEIYGYTF	TGTGCCAGTAGCTACGGGCCCCCGGAGATCTATGGCTACACCTTC
many	TRBV29-1	TRBJ1-1	TRBD1	CSVADRAGTEAFF	TGCAGCGTTGCGGACAGGGCTGGAACTGAAGCTTTCTTT
many	TRBV7-8	TRBJ2-1	TRBD2	CASSLARLAGAGDNEQFF	TGTGCCAGCAGCTTAGCTCGACTAGCGGGAGCAGGAGACAATGAGCAGTTCTTC
many	TRBV2	TRBJ2-7	TRBD2	CASRRETHEQYF	TGTGCCAGCAGGCGGGAGACCCACGAGCAGTACTTC
many	TRBV5-1	TRBJ2-1	TRBD1	CASSGGSRTGSGNEQFF	TGCGCCAGCAGCGGAGGATCGAGGACAGGGTCGGGAAATGAGCAGTTCTTC
few	TRBV18	TRBJ1-5	.	CASSPPGVRMTNQPQHF	TGTGCCAGCTCACCGCCAGGAGTCCGAATGACCAATCAGCCCCAGCATTTT
many	TRBV15	TRBJ1-2	.	CATSRAGSYGYTF	TGTGCCACCAGCAGAGCCGGGAGCTATGGCTACACCTTC
few	TRBV20-1	TRBJ2-7	TRBD2	CSAQAGADEQYF	TGCAGTGCCCAAGCGGGAGCCGACGAGCAGTACTTC
.	TRBV12-3/TRBV12-4	TRBJ1-4	TRBD1	CASSRTGGEKLFF	TGTGCCAGCAGTCGGACAGGGGGTGAAAAACTGTTTTTT
.	TRBV6-5	TRBJ1-4	.	CASSYSEGNEKLFF	TGTGCCAGCAGTTACTCTGAGGGTAATGAAAAACTGTTTTTT
.	TRBV9	TRBJ2-7	.	CASSPPLGGNPPPYEQYF	TGTGCCAGCAGCCCCCCCCTCGGCGGGAATCCCCCCCCTTACGAGCAGTACTTC
few	TRBV20-1	TRBJ2-3	.	CSASRRSDTQYF	TGCAGTGCTAGTCGCAGATCGGATACGCAGTATTTT
many	TRBV7-2	TRBJ2-7	.	CASSGFKPSLDSFLSEQYF	TGTGCCAGCAGCGGTTTTAAACCAAGCCTAGACAGTTTTCTCAGCGAGCAGTACTTC
few	TRBV29-1	TRBJ1-1	.	CSAGGDLAKTEAFF	TGCAGCGCCGGGGGGGACCTGGCGAAAACTGAAGCTTTCTTT
once	TRBV6-2/TRBV6-3	TRBJ2-1	TRBD2	CASSYASGSYNEQFF	TGTGCCAGCAGTTACGCTAGCGGGAGCTACAATGAGCAGTTCTTC
many	TRBV20-1	TRBJ1-6	.	CSARESANSPLHF	TGCAGTGCTAGAGAGTCAGCTAATTCACCCCTCCACTTT
few	TRBV5-1	TRBJ2-7	TRBD2	CASSFGTSVFYEQYF	TGCGCCAGCAGCTTCGGGACTAGCGTGTTCTACGAGCAGTACTTC
few	TRBV30	TRBJ2-7	.	CAWRGLGVHEQYF	TGTGCCTGGAGGGGCCTGGGGGTCCACGAGCAGTACTTC
few	TRBV5-8	TRBJ2-7	.	CASSLRRTPGVPTYEQYF	TGTGCCAGCAGCTTACGACGGACCCCGGGAGTTCCGACTTACGAGCAGTACTTC
few	TRBV4-1	TRBJ1-2	.	CASSQGTTGYTF	TGCGCCAGCAGCCAAGGGACAACTGGCTACACCTTC
.	TRBV4-2	TRBJ2-7	TRBD2	CASSQELAFYEQYF	TGTGCCAGCAGCCAAGAACTAGCGTTTTACGAGCAGTACTTC
.	TRBV5-4	TRBJ2-2	TRBD1	CAASWDRGLTGELFF	TGTGCCGCGTCGTGGGACAGGGGGCTCACCGGGGAGCTGTTTTTT
.	TRBV14	TRBJ1-6	.	CASSQDGAVLHF	TGTGCCAGCAGCCAAGACGGGGCCGTCCTCCACTTT
many	TRBV6-5	TRBJ2-1	.	CASSYEGSYNEQFF	TGTGCCAGCAGTTACGAGGGGTCCTACAATGAGCAGTTCTTC
few	TRBV28	TRBJ2-7	.	CVCYNNEYEQYF	TGTGTCTGTTATAACAACGAGTACGAGCAGTACTTC
many	TRBV2	TRBJ1-5	.	CASRAGRISNQPQHF	TGTGCCAGCAGGGCTGGACGGATTAGCAATCAGCCCCAGCATTTT
few	TRBV6-6	TRBJ1-2	.	CASSYIGAPYGYTF	TGTGCCAGCAGTTACATCGGGGCCCCCTATGGCTACACCTTC
many	TRBV7-9	TRBJ2-3	.	CASSSDGDTQYF	TGTGCCAGCAGCTCCGATGGAGATACGCAGTATTTT
.	TRBV5-1	TRBJ2-1	TRBD2	CASSLEASGPGFF	TGCGCCAGCAGCTTGGAAGCTAGCGGCCCTGGGTTCTTC
many	TRBV30	TRBJ2-5	.	CAWSVIEGGNQYF	TGTGCCTGGAGTGTAATAGAGGGGGGAAACCAGTACTTC
.	TRBV7-3	TRBJ2-5	.	CTSSQRGARETQYF	TGTACCAGCAGCCAACGGGGGGCGAGGGAGACCCAGTACTTC
many	TRBV2	TRBJ2-1	TRBD2	CASLPGLAGEAEQFF	TGTGCCAGCTTACCGGGACTAGCGGGAGAAGCTGAGCAGTTCTTC